This T cell receptor (beta chain) was captured in a study of T cell repertoires in cytomegalovirus infection. Study background: Signatures in public TCR beta sequences pointed to both CMV infection and matching HLA type.

Via MiXCR, TCRdb re-called the reads, giving one row per CDR3 protein. The sample has approximately 990,000 distinct CDR3 sequences; about a third are singletons. This clonotype was detected only a few times. Its antigen is undetermined. This CDR3 region has 15 residues. With 5 bases removed from V and 6 bases from J, the gap between germline ends came to 14 bases. Germline V lookup: CDR1 MNHEY, CDR2 SMNVEV (reference sequence). The TCR originated in a human donor in good health (CMV status not recorded). Some clones in this sample may be carry-over from other donors' samples. This chain joins TRBV27 and TRBJ1-6, with D maybe TRBD1 (6 bases). The sample in question was cultured CD8+ T cells from PBMCs, obtained from culture after CMV antigen stimulation. DNA for the CDR3: TGTGCCAGCAGTCTGACACAGGGAGGTAATTCACCCCTCCACTTT. This codes for CASSLTQGGNSPLHF.